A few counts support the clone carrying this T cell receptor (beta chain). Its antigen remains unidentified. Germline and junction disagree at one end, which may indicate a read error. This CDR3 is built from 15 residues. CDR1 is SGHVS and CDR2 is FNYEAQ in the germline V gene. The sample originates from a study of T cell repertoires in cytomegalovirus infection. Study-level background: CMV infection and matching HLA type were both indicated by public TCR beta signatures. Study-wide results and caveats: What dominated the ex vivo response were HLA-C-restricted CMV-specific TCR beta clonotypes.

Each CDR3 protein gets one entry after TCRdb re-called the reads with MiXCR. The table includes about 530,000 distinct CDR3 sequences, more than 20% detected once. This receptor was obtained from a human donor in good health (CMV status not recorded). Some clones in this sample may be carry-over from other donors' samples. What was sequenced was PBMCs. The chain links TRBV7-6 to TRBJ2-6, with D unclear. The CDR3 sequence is CPSSPDATGANVLTF. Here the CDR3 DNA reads TGTCCCAGCAGCCCAGACGCCACTGGGGCCAACGTCCTGACTTTC.